This passage covers 24 T cell receptor beta chains from one sample sequenced in a study of OX40 agonist ivuxolimab in advanced cancers. Data came from immunoSEQ multiplex PCR; TCRdb stores just in-frame clones and leaves some out. Counted here are roughly 56,000 clones, roughly 86% occurring once; the ten biggest clones make up about 2.7%. The sequenced sample was CD4+ or CD8+ T cells sorted from blood, obtained in a trial of the OX40 agonist ivuxolimab. The receptor set was obtained from an adult with an advanced solid tumor such as melanoma, head and neck, liver or kidney cancer.

Regarding this clone: The CDR3 does not end in the conserved phenylalanine or tryptophan, so this is likely a read error. J is TRBJ2-3 and V is TRBV25-1; 10 positions match TRBD2. Germline V gene lookup returns CDR1 MGHDK and CDR2 SYGVNS. The CDR3 contains 16 residues. V shed 3 bases, J shed 2 bases, and the junction held 5 bases outside the gene matches. This CDR3 reads CASSETLAGDTDTQYL. The CDR3 DNA sequence: TGTGCCAGCAGTGAGACCCTAGCGGGAGACACAGATACGCAGTATCTT.

The V and J genes are TRBV19 and TRBJ1-4; D is ambiguous. Per germline, CDR1 LNHDA and CDR2 SQIVND (reference sequence). Trimming took off 6 bases at V and 6 bases at J, with 5 bases between the two ends. The CDR3 contains 11 residues. CDR3 loop: CASRDYEKLFF. DNA of the CDR3: TGTGCCAGTAGGGACTATGAAAAACTGTTTTTT.

The rearrangement uses TRBV7-9 and TRBJ1-1; TRBD1 agrees at 7 bases. The length of the CDR3 is 17 residues. V shed 5 bases and J 0 bases; nucleotides not matched to a gene: 12. Per germline, CDR1 SEHNR and CDR2 FQNEAQ (reference sequence). CDR3 amino acids: CASSPQGGSRMNTEAFF. The CDR3, as DNA: TGTGCCAGCAGCCCCCAGGGGGGGTCTCGCATGAACACTGAAGCTTTCTTT.

The J gene is TRBJ2-3, the V gene TRBV2, with 8 bases lining up with TRBD2. Germline CDR1 is SNHLY and CDR2 is FYNNEI. The CDR3 covers 15 residues. Losses at the gene ends were 6 bases for V and 2 bases for J; bases not matched to a gene: 7. As DNA, the CDR3 is TGTGCCAGCAGACAACTAGCGGCTCCCACAGATACGCAGTATTTT. Translation gives CASRQLAAPTDTQYF.

The chain links TRBV11-1 to TRBJ1-1; D remains unclear. V was cut by 1 base and J by 5 bases, with 8 bases left in between. CDR1 and CDR2 from the germline V gene are SGHAT and FQDESV (reference sequence). This CDR3 contains 13 residues. The CDR3 spells CASSLGSRTEAFF. The CDR3 DNA follows: TGTGCCAGCAGCTTAGGGTCCCGGACTGAAGCTTTCTTT.

This chain links TRBV14 with TRBJ1-5; maybe TRBD1 (6 bases). CDR1 and CDR2 (germline): SGHDN, FVKESK. V lost 4 bases and J lost 0, with 25 bases in between. The CDR3 runs to 20 residues. CDR3 loop: CASSLPGGGWGNYSNQPQHF. CDR3 coding DNA: TGTGCCAGCAGCCTACCCGGGGGGGGCTGGGGAAACTATAGCAATCAGCCCCAGCATTTT.

This chain connects TRBV10-3 to TRBJ2-3; D unclear. V lost 10 bases to trimming and J lost 0 bases, with 11 bases between them. The CDR3 extends over 13 amino acids. Germline CDR1 ENHRY, CDR2 SYGVKD. The CDR3 DNA reads as TGTGCCAGCAACATGAATAGCACAGATACGCAGTATTTT. Translated: CASNMNSTDTQYF.

The V and J genes are TRBV5-1 and TRBJ2-7; D may be TRBD1 (6 bases). Trimming cost V 3 bases and J 6 bases, with 16 bases left between them. The CDR3 loop spans 14 amino acids. The V gene's germline CDR1 is SGHRS and CDR2 YFSETQ. CDR3 coding DNA: TGCGCCAGCAGCTCCGCACAGGGTGCCCCCGAGCAGTACTTC. This codes for CASSSAQGAPEQYF.

This clone came up a few times. The rearrangement joins TRBV6-5 to TRBJ2-7; D uncertain. This CDR3 comprises 16 residues. The germline gives CDR1 MNHEY, CDR2 SVGAGI. V gave up 4 bases and J gave up 1 base, with 17 bases separating them. The CDR3 DNA follows: TGTGCCAGCAGTTTGTCGTTGGGAAGATTATCCTACGAGCAGTACTTC. This gives the protein CASSLSLGRLSYEQYF.

The chain joins TRBV28 to TRBJ1-5; 7 nucleotides align to TRBD1. V was clipped by 4 bases and J by 0 bases; unmatched bases: 9. CDR1 is MDHEN and CDR2 is SYDVKM in the germline V gene. The CDR3 has 17 amino acids. The CDR3 coding sequence is TGTGCCAGCAGTTCTTACCGGGACAGCTATAGCAATCAGCCCCAGCATTTT. As protein: CASSSYRDSYSNQPQHF.

The chain couples TRBV19 to TRBJ2-3, with TRBD2 matching over 10 bases. Germline V gene sequence: CDR1 LNHDA, CDR2 SQIVND (reference sequence). The ends lost 5 bases at V and 11 bases at J; junction bases unmatched: 4. The CDR3 covers 12 residues. Here the CDR3 reads CASSGSGGVQYF. Written as DNA, the CDR3 is TGTGCCAGTAGTGGGAGCGGGGGGGTGCAGTATTTT.

The chain recombines TRBV10-3 with TRBJ2-4; D uncertain. CDR3 length: 16 amino acids. V lost 3 bases and J 0 bases, leaving 12 bases between the germline ends. Germline CDR1 and CDR2: ENHRY and SYGVKD. CDR3 in amino acids: CAISETMTLAKNIQYF. The CDR3 nucleotides are TGTGCCATCAGTGAAACCATGACCCTAGCCAAAAACATTCAGTACTTC.

This chain uses TRBV5-4 with TRBJ2-3; 9 bases match TRBD2. Looked up from germline, CDR1 is SGHNT and CDR2 is YYREEE (reference sequence). This CDR3 has 16 residues. V shed 4 bases and J 1 base; nucleotides not matched to a gene: 7. The CDR3 here is CASSPSAGGRTDTQYF. The CDR3 nucleotides read TGTGCCAGCAGCCCCTCGGCGGGGGGGCGCACAGATACGCAGTATTTT. Full variable domain (missing parts from reference TRBV5-4 and TRBJ2-3): ETGVTQSPTHLIKTRGQQVTLRCSSQSGHNTVSWYQQALGQGPQFIFQYYREEENGRGNFPPRFSGLQFPNYSSELNVNALELDDSALYLCASSPSAGGRTDTQYFGPGTRLTVL.

The chain joins TRBV6-1 to TRBJ1-2, with D possibly being TRBD1 (5 bases). Trimming cost V 8 bases and J 5 bases, with 12 bases left between them. Per the germline V gene, CDR1 is MNHNS and CDR2 is SASEGT. The CDR3 consists of 12 residues. The CDR3 region is CASEGNLYGYTF. The CDR3 nucleotides are TGTGCCAGCGAGGGGAACCTATATGGCTACACCTTC.

This sequence joins TRBV7-9 and TRBJ1-6; a possible D gene is TRBD1 (5 bases). Trimming stripped 2 bases from V and 7 bases from J, with 6 bases between. In germline, CDR1 is SEHNR, CDR2 FQNEAQ (reference sequence). CDR3 length: 13 amino acids. CDR3 region: CASSLQGNSPLHF. CDR3 sequence (DNA): TGTGCCAGCAGCTTACAGGGAAATTCACCCCTCCACTTT.

This chain connects TRBV18 to TRBJ2-7, with TRBD1 identical over 7 bases. Per germline, CDR1 KGHSH and CDR2 LQKENI. V lost 8 bases and J lost 2; bases outside the gene matches: 9. The CDR3 has 14 residues. The CDR3 reads CASTAGTAAYEQYF. The CDR3 bases are TGTGCCAGCACTGCCGGGACAGCAGCCTACGAGCAGTACTTC.

This clone showed up just once. The CDR3 nucleotides are TGTGCCAGCAGCTTAGGGGGGGACACTGAAGCTTTCTTT. This codes for CASSLGGDTEAFF. The genes are TRBV11-3 and TRBJ1-1; weak D call: TRBD1 (5 bases). The germline V gene encodes CDR1 SGHNT and CDR2 YENEEA. The CDR3 is made up of 13 amino acids. V was clipped by 1 base and J by 3 bases, with 6 bases between them.

This clone was seen a few times. The rearrangement links TRBV9 to TRBJ2-3, with 9 bases lining up with TRBD2. With V trimmed by 1 base and J by 4 bases, 1 base remained unmatched. This CDR3 is built from 14 residues. The germline V gene has CDR1 SGDLS and CDR2 YYNGEE. CDR3: CASSVWTSADTQYF. The CDR3, as DNA: TGTGCCAGCAGCGTATGGACTAGCGCAGATACGCAGTATTTT.

The chain combines TRBV30 with TRBJ1-5, with TRBD1 as a possible D gene (6 bases). The CDR3 runs to 13 residues. The germline V gene has CDR1 GTSNPN and CDR2 SVGIG (reference sequence). V was trimmed by 4 bases and J by 6 bases, leaving 13 bases between them. CDR3 in DNA: TGTGCCTGGACGACAGGCGGAGGTCAGCCCCAGCATTTT. It codes for CAWTTGGGQPQHF.

This clone was counted only a few times. V usage is TRBV19 and J usage is TRBJ1-5; the D gene is possibly TRBD1 (6 bases). Germline loops: CDR1 LNHDA, CDR2 SQIVND (reference sequence). The germline V and J ends were trimmed by 7 bases and 6 bases, with 19 bases remaining between them. The CDR3 totals 15 residues. The CDR3 loop is CASTLSGAEPQPQHF. The CDR3 nucleotides are TGTGCCAGTACACTGTCAGGGGCCGAGCCTCAGCCCCAGCATTTT.

V gene TRBV19 combines with J gene TRBJ1-4, with a possible D match to TRBD1 (5 bases). The V gene lost 6 bases and the J gene lost 8 bases, with 16 bases spanning the gap. Germline-derived CDR1 and CDR2 are LNHDA and SQIVND (reference sequence). The CDR3 extends over 14 amino acids. The CDR3 bases are TGTGCCAGTAGCGACATAAACGGGGCAGAAAAACTGTTTTTT. Translating it yields CASSDINGAEKLFF.

The chain recombines TRBV9 with TRBJ2-5; D gene ambiguous. From germline, CDR1 is SGDLS and CDR2 YYNGEE. The CDR3 sequence is 14 residues long. V was trimmed by 0 bases and J by 1 base, leaving 7 bases between them. This CDR3 is CASSVGLIQETQYF. CDR3 nucleotides: TGTGCCAGCAGCGTAGGACTGATCCAAGAGACCCAGTACTTC.

The chain carries TRBV6-1 and TRBJ2-6; TRBD1 is a possible D gene (5 bases). CDR1 is MNHNS, CDR2 SASEGT, per germline. CDR3 length equals 19 residues. V shed 0 bases and J shed 2 bases, with 17 bases lying between them. CDR3 region: CASSEARWGRATGANVLTF. The CDR3 DNA is TGTGCCAGCAGTGAAGCGCGGTGGGGCAGGGCAACTGGGGCCAACGTCCTGACTTTC.

V usage is TRBV13 and J usage is TRBJ2-3; TRBD2 aligns across 10 bases. Germline lookup yields CDR1 PRHDT and CDR2 FYEKMQ (reference sequence). The CDR3 totals 15 residues. Losses at the gene ends were 10 bases for V and 6 bases for J; bases not matched to a gene: 13. For the CDR3, the DNA is TGTGCCACCGGAAGGTTTAGCGGGGGGTTGGATACGCAGTATTTT. Translation: CATGRFSGGLDTQYF.